The 17 T cell receptor beta chains listed next were all sequenced from one sample in a study of T-cell memory formation after mild COVID-19. Each CDR3 protein gets one entry after TCRdb re-called the 5' RACE reads with MiXCR. The sample records about 140,000 distinct CDR3 sequences, roughly 15% being singletons. The specimen was PBMCs or a T cell subset sorted from them (not recorded which). All receptors come from an adult woman who had mild COVID-19 (a few samples of this study predate the infection). Cell type and time point are not known.

This clonotype was seen a few times. The genes are TRBV7-3 and TRBJ2-7; 7 positions agree with TRBD2. CDR1 is SGHTA and CDR2 is FQGTGA in the germline V gene. The CDR3 totals 13 residues. The trim removed 0 bases at V and 6 bases at J, leaving 2 bases unmatched. In DNA form, the CDR3 reads TGTGCCAGCAGCTTAACCTTAGCGGGCGAGCAGTACTTC. Protein: CASSLTLAGEQYF.

The chain has TRBV4-2 and TRBJ1-1, with D maybe TRBD1 (5 bases). Trimming removed 2 bases from V and 0 bases from J, with 16 bases in between. CDR1 is LGHNA and CDR2 is YNFKEQ in the germline V gene. The CDR3 has 17 amino acids. This CDR3 reads CASSQLDIKPLNTEAFF. The CDR3 DNA reads as TGTGCCAGCAGCCAACTGGACATCAAACCTCTGAACACTGAAGCTTTCTTT.

The table lists this clonotype with a few counts. The genes are TRBV4-1 and TRBJ1-2; D is perhaps TRBD1 (5 bases). This CDR3 contains 17 residues. The germline CDR1 and CDR2 sequences are MGHRA and YSYEKL. Trimming removed 0 bases at V and 0 bases at J, with 14 bases between. This chain's CDR3 is CASSQDPQGLANYGYTF. Here the CDR3 DNA reads TGCGCCAGCAGCCAAGATCCCCAGGGACTAGCTAACTATGGCTACACCTTC.

About this clonotype: No DNA is shown, since the ends of the CDR3 on it are uncertain; the CDR3 is the one TCRdb lists. This chain joins TRBV30 and TRBJ2-1; TRBD2 reflects the table's D call only, with no check against the DNA. The CDR3 is made up of 11 amino acids, end residues included. Per the germline V gene, CDR1 is GTSNPN and CDR2 is SVGIG (reference sequence). CDR3 residues: CAWATGTRKFF.

This clonotype was seen repeatedly, ten times or more. The rearrangement joins TRBV20-1 to TRBJ2-7; TRBD1 might be the D (5 bases). Germline V CDR1 and CDR2: DFQATT, SNEGSKA (reference sequence). This CDR3 has 14 amino acids. V lost 3 bases and J lost 2, with 14 bases in between. The CDR3 DNA reads as TGCAGTGCTAGGGGCAGGGTAAAGACCTACGAGCAGTACTTC. Protein product: CSARGRVKTYEQYF.

The chain employs TRBV5-1 and TRBJ2-7; possibly TRBD1 or TRBD2 for D (5 bases each). The V and J ends lost 6 bases and 2 bases respectively, with 15 bases between them. This CDR3 has 14 amino acids. Looked up from germline, CDR1 is SGHRS and CDR2 is YFSETQ. CDR3 residues: CASTQTRDPYEQYF. Written as DNA, the CDR3 is TGCGCCAGCACACAAACCAGGGACCCCTACGAGCAGTACTTC.

The V and J genes are TRBV18 and TRBJ2-7; TRBD1 agrees at 7 bases. J gave up 1 base and V 3 bases, and 6 bases lay outside the gene matches. The CDR3 totals 15 residues. Germline V lookup: CDR1 KGHSH, CDR2 LQKENI. The CDR3 reads CASSPYTGDSYEQYF. In nucleotides, the CDR3 is TGTGCCAGCTCACCTTATACAGGGGATTCCTACGAGCAGTACTTC.

V usage is TRBV12-3 or TRBV12-4 and J usage is TRBJ2-1, with TRBD2 identical over 11 bases. This CDR3 is 17 amino acids long. With V trimmed by 6 bases and J by 5 bases, 12 bases remained unmatched. CDR3 region: CASSRLEGLADDNEQFF. CDR3 sequence (DNA): TGTGCCAGCAGCCGACTCGAGGGACTAGCGGACGACAATGAGCAGTTCTTC.

This clonotype was seen only a few times. The chain uses TRBV10-3 and TRBJ2-1, with 9 bases identical to TRBD2. The CDR3 consists of 13 residues. Unmatched junction bases numbered 3, after V lost 7 bases and J lost 5 bases. The V gene's germline CDR1 is ENHRY and CDR2 SYGVKD. Here the CDR3 reads CAINGLANNEQFF. CDR3 nucleotide sequence: TGTGCCATCAACGGACTAGCGAACAATGAGCAGTTCTTC.

The table lists this clonotype with a count of one. CDR3 in DNA: TGCAGCGCTGGGGGCGGGGGGGCGAATGAGCAGTTCTTC. Amino acid sequence: CSAGGGGANEQFF. V usage is TRBV29-1 and J usage is TRBJ2-1; 9 bases are a match to TRBD2. V shed 7 bases, J shed 7 bases, and the junction held 8 bases outside the gene matches. Germline V gene data show CDR1 as SQVTM and CDR2 as ANQGSEA. This CDR3 has 13 residues.

This chain uses TRBV12-3 or TRBV12-4 with TRBJ2-3, with 7 bases aligning to TRBD1. J gave up 5 bases and V 8 bases, and 16 bases lay outside the gene matches. This CDR3 is 16 amino acids long. CDR3 sequence (DNA): TGTGCCAGCGCCCAGGGACAGATCTCCGTTAGAGATACGCAGTATTTT. This translates into CASAQGQISVRDTQYF.

The chain uses TRBV25-1 and TRBJ2-7; possible D gene TRBD2, 6 bases. Germline V gene lookup returns CDR1 MGHDK and CDR2 SYGVNS. This CDR3 has 16 residues. Trimming stripped 5 bases from V and 0 bases from J, with 17 bases between. The CDR3 sequence is CASSTNRQAGSYEQYF. For the CDR3, the DNA is TGTGCCAGCAGTACTAACAGGCAAGCGGGCTCCTACGAGCAGTACTTC.

In this sample, this clonotype turned up a few times. The rearrangement uses TRBV5-1 and TRBJ2-4, with TRBD1 as a possible D gene (5 bases). The ends were cut back, 0 bases at V and 2 bases at J, with 9 bases in the middle. CDR3 size: 15 residues. Germline-derived CDR1 and CDR2 are SGHRS and YFSETQ. This CDR3 is CASSLESGTKNIQYF. The CDR3 region has the DNA TGCGCCAGCAGCTTGGAGTCAGGGACCAAAAACATTCAGTACTTC. Full variable domain (missing parts from reference TRBV5-1 and TRBJ2-4): KAGVTQTPRYLIKTRGQQVTLSCSPISGHRSVSWYQQTPGQGLQFLFEYFSETQRNKGNFPGRFSGRQFSNSRSEMNVSTLELGDSALYLCASSLESGTKNIQYFGAGTRLSVL.

This clonotype was observed a handful of times. This chain uses TRBV18 with TRBJ1-4, with TRBD1 identical over 10 bases. Germline V lookup: CDR1 KGHSH, CDR2 LQKENI. The junction had 18 bases not matched to a gene; V was cut back by 3 bases and J by 5 bases. The CDR3 sequence is 20 residues long. This CDR3 reads CASSPPTGTGAWWGNEKLFF. The CDR3 nucleotides are TGTGCCAGCTCACCTCCCACCGGGACAGGGGCATGGTGGGGCAATGAAAAACTGTTTTTT.

The rearrangement joins TRBV6-5 to TRBJ2-1; weak D call: TRBD2 (6 bases). The V end lost 6 bases, the J end lost 4 bases, and 10 bases lay between the germline ends. This CDR3 is built from 13 residues. CDR1 and CDR2 from the germline V gene are MNHEY and SVGAGI. The DNA of the CDR3 is TGTGCCAGCAGGGGTAGCGGATACAATGAGCAGTTCTTC. Encoded protein: CASRGSGYNEQFF.

The rearrangement links TRBV9 to TRBJ1-1; D not certain. The CDR3 loop spans 12 amino acids. V was trimmed by 0 bases and J by 8 bases, leaving 8 bases between them. Germline V lookup: CDR1 SGDLS, CDR2 YYNGEE. The CDR3: CASSVGAKEAFF. The CDR3, as DNA: TGTGCCAGCAGCGTAGGGGCAAAAGAAGCTTTCTTT.

The chain couples TRBV25-1 to TRBJ2-5; maybe TRBD1 (5 bases). Germline V gene data show CDR1 as MGHDK and CDR2 as SYGVNS. Trimming left V 3 bases short and J 5 bases short, with 13 bases between. This CDR3 region has 14 residues. CDR3 in amino acids: CASSDGAGWETQYF. Written as DNA, the CDR3 is TGTGCCAGCAGTGATGGAGCAGGGTGGGAGACCCAGTACTTC.